This TCR beta chain was identified during a study of identifying expanded T cells in peripheral blood. General study findings and limits: Over about two and four weeks, about 15 and 18 clones changed, versus approximately 1.2 between replicates. Approximately two-week clone count variance significantly increased as total template count grew.

Profiling relied on immunoSEQ multiplex PCR, and the TCRdb table lists in-frame clones only, not all of them. The sample carries tens of thousands of clones, 88% recorded once. This clone was recorded a few times. Its antigen is undetermined. This receptor was taken from a person aged 18 to 69 in good health. The sample comprised blood.

CDR3: CASADRGLRNQPQHF. For the CDR3, the DNA is TGTGCCAGCGCAGACAGGGGGCTTAGGAATCAGCCCCAGCATTTT. The chain joins TRBV6-4 to TRBJ1-5; 10 bases map to TRBD1. Trimming took 8 bases from V and 4 from J; bases not matched to a gene: 8. Germline lookup yields CDR1 MRHNA and CDR2 SNTAGT. The CDR3 runs to 15 residues.